This TCR beta chain appears in the sequencing data of a study of blood T cell repertoires in COVID-19 (dated by TCRdb to 2019 to 2021). Describing the broader study: Collaborator samples came from the United States, Italy and Spain and covered acute and convalescent phases of COVID-19. The material from the prospective study consisted of cDNA or gDNA derived from T cells, B-cell-depleted T cells, or PBMCs. Subjects who had been exposed to COVID-19, were actively infected with it, or had recovered from it provided the deeply sampled blood TCRbeta repertoires that made up the dataset. The repertoires were released in a freely available public database intended as a resource for research on the immune response to SARS-CoV-2. Samples were obtained from the ongoing ImmuneRACE study (first 160 participants) and from approximately 1,200 subjects provided by 6 global collaborators. A de-identified subject ID, COVID-19 status, age in years and sex were almost always included in the sample metadata. Where available, HLA class I and class II types were obtained from metadata supplied by the sample provider rather than from assay-based typing.

Note on this clone: There is no known antigen for this receptor. No base quality values were provided; no much bigger clone lies one nucleotide off.

TCRbeta CDR3 regions were amplified from genomic DNA using the immunoSEQ Assay, a bias-controlled multiplex PCR. As for the authors' bioinformatics: Nucleated cell counts per sample were estimated from amplification of reference gene primers within the assay. To quantify the absolute abundance of each unique TCRbeta CDR3 rearrangement, sequence reads were collapsed and filtered. For each sample, productive Simpson clonality was calculated by taking the square root of Simpson's diversity index across productive rearrangements. Drawn from immuneACCESS, this table holds only the in-frame rearrangements with V and J called that TCRdb kept. Clones are partly lost; checked studies trace under half to an unresolved V gene and leave the rest unexplained. D and trimming come from the DNA, and the V and J calls and clone size come from that table. The sample contains 150,000 or so clones, about 80% of them found a single time. The ten top clones hold 25% to 35% of the sample.

CDR1 SGHNT and CDR2 YYREEE were looked up in the germline V gene (reference sequence). The junction carries 12 bases between V and J, which are trimmed by 5 bases and 1 base respectively. Taken from cysteine to phenylalanine, the CDR3 has 14 residues. Only the CDR3 portion is preserved as DNA: 42 bases, with reading frame beginning at the first base. Whole blood was collected in K2EDTA tubes by collaborating institutions according to the institutions' own protocols. For TCRbeta analysis, collaborator samples were shipped as frozen whole blood, as isolated PBMCs, or as DNA extracted from either sample type. General study outcomes and caveats: Clinical and demographic metadata were provided uncurated, with the amount varying by source and participant.

Source material: peripheral blood. This chain joins TRBV5-4 to TRBJ2-5, and TRBD2 may be the D gene, going by 5 matching bases. The TCR sequence derives from a woman in her sixties with acute or convalescent COVID-19. The DNA sequence reads TGTGCCAGCAGTCCGGTCGGGGTCCAAGAGACCCAGTACTTC. It translates as CASSPVGVQETQYF. Supplemented by the reference TRBV5-4 and TRBJ2-5 proteins around the CDR3, the complete variable domain is ETGVTQSPTHLIKTRGQQVTLRCSSQSGHNTVSWYQQALGQGPQFIFQYYREEENGRGNFPPRFSGLQFPNYSSELNVNALELDDSALYLCASSPVGVQETQYFGPGTRLLVL.